This TCR beta chain was recorded in a study of blood T cell repertoires in COVID-19. Turning to the study itself: Samples of COVID-19 (acute and convalescent) were obtained from the United States, Italy and Spain. PBMCs, B-cell-depleted T cells, or T cells were the source of the cDNA or gDNA that made up the material.

This CDR3 is built from 15 residues. The authors' processing: From reference gene primer amplification, estimates of nucleated cell counts were derived. Produced via immunoSEQ multiplex PCR; TCRdb's table is partial and in-frame only. V, J and clone size are taken as reported in that table, and D and trimming were inferred from the DNA itself. The sample consists of 120,000 or so clones, 80% of them appearing once. Sequencing was done on a sample of peripheral blood. The clonotype originates from an older man with acute or convalescent COVID-19. The chain carries TRBV21-1 and TRBJ2-7; the D call in the table, TRBD1, was not verified against the DNA. TRBV21-1 is listed as a pseudogene. DNA for the CDR3: TGTGCCAGCAGCAAAGGGAGGCAGGGGGGAGGCGAGCAGTACTTC. This sequence encodes CASSKGRQGGGEQYF.